This T cell receptor (beta chain) was sequenced for a study of glioma-infiltrating T cells. Study-wide results and caveats: Non-neoplastic patients had below-expected tissue-blood divergence, while all gliomas exceeded expectation. Tissue and blood shared very few CDR3 sequences.

V gave up 3 bases and J gave up 3 bases; unmatched junction bases: 5. This CDR3 contains 15 residues. Ten or more counts support this clonotype. Antigen unknown. Amplification of TCR alpha and beta CDR3 regions from RNA used iRepertoire nested multiplex PCR. For one-step reverse transcription and amplification, 100-400 ng of tissue mRNA or PBMC total RNA was used. TCRdb reprocessed the multiplex PCR reads with MiXCR, giving one entry per CDR3 protein. The profile shows more than 2,500 distinct CDR3 sequences, roughly 31% of them singletons. This TCR was sampled from a human donor with low-grade glioma or glioblastoma, undergoing nonglioma brain surgery, or in good health (not recorded which). The rearrangement links TRBV12-3 or TRBV12-4 to TRBJ2-7; 10 bases are shared with TRBD2. Sequencing was performed on glioma tissue, nonneoplastic brain tissue, or PBMCs (not recorded which). For the CDR3, the DNA is TGTGCCAGCAGTTTCGGGGGACTAGCGAACTACGAGCAGTACTTC. Protein sequence: CASSFGGLANYEQYF.